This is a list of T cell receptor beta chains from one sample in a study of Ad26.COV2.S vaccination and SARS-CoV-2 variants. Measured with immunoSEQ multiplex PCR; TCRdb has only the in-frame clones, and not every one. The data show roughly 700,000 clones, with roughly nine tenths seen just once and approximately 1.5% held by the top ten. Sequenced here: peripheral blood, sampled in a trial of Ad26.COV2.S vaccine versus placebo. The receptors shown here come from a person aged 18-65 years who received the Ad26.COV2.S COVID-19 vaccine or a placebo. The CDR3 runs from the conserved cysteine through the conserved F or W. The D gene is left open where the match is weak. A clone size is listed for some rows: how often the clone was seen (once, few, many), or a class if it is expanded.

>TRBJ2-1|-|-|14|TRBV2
CASTPEYGYNEQFF
TGTGCCAGCACCCCAGAATACGGTTACAATGAGCAGTTCTTC
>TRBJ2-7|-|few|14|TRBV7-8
CASSLADRAYEQYF
TGTGCCAGCAGCTTAGCGGACCGGGCCTACGAGCAGTACTTC
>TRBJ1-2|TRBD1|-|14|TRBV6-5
CASKGAVNGYGYTF
TGTGCCAGCAAGGGGGCAGTTAATGGGTATGGCTACACCTTC
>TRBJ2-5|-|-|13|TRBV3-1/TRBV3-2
CASSPPGDETQYF
TGTGCCAGCAGCCCTCCCGGGGATGAGACCCAGTACTTC
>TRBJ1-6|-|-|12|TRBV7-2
CAARTDNSPLHF
TGTGCCGCACGGACGGATAATTCACCCCTCCACTTT
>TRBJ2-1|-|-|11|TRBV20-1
CSPRAYNEQFF
TGCAGTCCCCGGGCCTACAATGAGCAGTTCTTC
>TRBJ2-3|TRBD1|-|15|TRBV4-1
CASSQTRQGINTQYF
TGCGCCAGCAGCCAAACACGACAGGGAATCAATACGCAGTATTTT
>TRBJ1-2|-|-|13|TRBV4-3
CASSQDRLYGYTF
TGCGCCAGCAGCCAAGACAGATTGTATGGCTACACCTTC
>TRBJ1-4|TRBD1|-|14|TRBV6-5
CASSRDRGREKLFF
TGTGCCAGCAGCCGGGACAGGGGGCGGGAAAAACTGTTTTTT
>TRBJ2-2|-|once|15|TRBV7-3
CASSGEGHQTGELFF
TGTGCCAGCAGCGGTGAGGGACACCAGACCGGGGAGCTGTTTTTT
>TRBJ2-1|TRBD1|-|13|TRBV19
CASRDRGINEQFF
TGTGCCAGCCGGGACAGGGGGATCAATGAGCAGTTCTTC
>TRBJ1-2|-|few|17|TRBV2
CASTDPYLVGRQYGYTF
TGTGCCAGCACCGACCCATATTTGGTCGGCAGACAGTATGGCTACACCTTC
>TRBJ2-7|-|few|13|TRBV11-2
CASSLEGGSEQYF
TGTGCCAGCAGCTTAGAAGGGGGTTCCGAGCAGTACTTC
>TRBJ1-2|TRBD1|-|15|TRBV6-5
CASSSDRQGYNGYTF
TGTGCCAGCAGTTCCGATAGACAGGGGTATAATGGCTACACCTTC
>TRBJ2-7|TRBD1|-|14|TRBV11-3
CASSPGAGTGEQYF
TGTGCCAGCAGCCCCGGGGCGGGGACAGGGGAGCAGTACTTC
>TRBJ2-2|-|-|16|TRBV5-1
CASSWTGTANTGELFF
TGCGCCAGCAGCTGGACCGGGACGGCGAACACCGGGGAGCTGTTTTTT
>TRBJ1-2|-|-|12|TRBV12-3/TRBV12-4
CASGQSLYGYTF
TGTGCCAGTGGCCAGAGCCTCTATGGCTACACCTTC
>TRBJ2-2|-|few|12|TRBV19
CASSPRAGELFF
TGTGCCAGTAGTCCCCGAGCCGGGGAGCTGTTTTTT
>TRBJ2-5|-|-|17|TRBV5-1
CASSTPGGVGVSETQYF
TGCGCCAGCAGCACACCAGGGGGGGTCGGGGTATCGGAGACCCAGTACTTC
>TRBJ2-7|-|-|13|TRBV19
CASGREGSYEQYF
TGTGCCAGTGGGCGAGAGGGATCCTACGAGCAGTACTTC
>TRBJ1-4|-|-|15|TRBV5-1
CASSLARGDNEKLFF
TGCGCCAGCAGCTTGGCCCGAGGAGATAATGAAAAACTGTTTTTT
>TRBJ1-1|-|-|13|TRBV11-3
CASSLIGNTEAFF
TGTGCCAGCAGCTTAATCGGGAACACTGAAGCTTTCTTT
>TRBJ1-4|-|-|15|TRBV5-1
CASSLATGTWEKLFF
TGCGCCAGCAGCTTGGCCACAGGGACGTGGGAAAAACTGTTTTTT
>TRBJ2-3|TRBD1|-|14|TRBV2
CASRAGGSADTQYF
TGTGCCAGCAGAGCAGGGGGCTCTGCGGATACGCAGTATTTT
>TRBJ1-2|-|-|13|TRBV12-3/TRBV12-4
CASRQAGAVGYTF
TGTGCCAGCCGTCAGGCAGGGGCGGTTGGCTACACCTTC
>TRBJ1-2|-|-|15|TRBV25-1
CASSEWGQGNYGYTF
TGTGCCAGCAGTGAATGGGGGCAGGGTAACTATGGCTACACCTTC
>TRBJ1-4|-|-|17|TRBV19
CASSIVPRGETNEKLFF
TGTGCCAGTAGTATAGTGCCCAGGGGCGAGACTAATGAAAAACTGTTTTTT
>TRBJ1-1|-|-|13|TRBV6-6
CASSPQGSTEAFF
TGTGCCAGCAGCCCCCAGGGGAGCACTGAAGCTTTCTTT